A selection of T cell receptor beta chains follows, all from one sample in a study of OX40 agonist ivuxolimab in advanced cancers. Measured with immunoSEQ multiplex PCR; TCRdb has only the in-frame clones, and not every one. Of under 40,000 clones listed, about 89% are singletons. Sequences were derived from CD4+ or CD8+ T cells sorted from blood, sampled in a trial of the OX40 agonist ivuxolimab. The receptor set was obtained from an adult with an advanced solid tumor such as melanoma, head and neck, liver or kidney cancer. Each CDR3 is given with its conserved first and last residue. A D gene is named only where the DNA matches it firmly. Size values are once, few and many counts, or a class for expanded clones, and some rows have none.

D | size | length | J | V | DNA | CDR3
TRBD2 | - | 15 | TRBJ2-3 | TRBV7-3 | TGTGCCAGCAGCTCTATTAGCGGGGGGACAGATACGCAGTATTTT | CASSSISGGTDTQYF
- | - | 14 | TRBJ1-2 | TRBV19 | TGTGCCAGTAGTATTAACAGCGATTACTATGGCTACACCTTC | CASSINSDYYGYTF
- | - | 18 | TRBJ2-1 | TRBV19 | TGTGCCAGTAGTATCCCACTTCTAGGCTTCGGCTCCTACAATGAGCAGTTCTTC | CASSIPLLGFGSYNEQFF
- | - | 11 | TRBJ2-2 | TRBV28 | TGTGCGGGGGGCACGGGCGGGGAGCTGTTTTTT | CAGGTGGELFF
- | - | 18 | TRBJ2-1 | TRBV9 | TGTGCCAGCAGCGTAGTTTCAGACAGAGATAGCTCCTACAATGAGCAGTTCTTC | CASSVVSDRDSSYNEQFF
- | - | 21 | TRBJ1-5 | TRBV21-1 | TGTGCCAGCAGCAAAAACCACCGGGTGGTCGACTCAGCACGGGGGAATCAGCCCCAGCATTTT | CASSKNHRVVDSARGNQPQHF
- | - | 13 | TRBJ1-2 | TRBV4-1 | TGCGCCAGCAGCCATCTAGGGGACTATGGCTACACCTTC | CASSHLGDYGYTF
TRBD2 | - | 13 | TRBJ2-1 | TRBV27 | TGTGCCAGCAGTTTAGGGACTAGCGCAGAGCAGTTCTTC | CASSLGTSAEQFF
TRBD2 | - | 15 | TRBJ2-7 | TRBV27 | TGTGCCAGCAGTCCTTTAGCGGGAGGGCCTCTCGAGCAGTACTTC | CASSPLAGGPLEQYF
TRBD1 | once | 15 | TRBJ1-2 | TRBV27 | TGTGCCAGCAGCCCGGGACAGGGAACTTACTATGGCTACACCTTC | CASSPGQGTYYGYTF
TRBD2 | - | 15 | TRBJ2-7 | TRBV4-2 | TGTGCCAGCAGCCTAAGACTAGCGGGAGACTACGAGCAGTACTTC | CASSLRLAGDYEQYF
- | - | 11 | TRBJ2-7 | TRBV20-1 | TGCAGTGCTAGGGTGGTTGACGAGCAGTACTTC | CSARVVDEQYF
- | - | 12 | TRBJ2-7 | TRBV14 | TGTGCCAGCAGCCCCCGGGGAGGCGAGCAGTACTTC | CASSPRGGEQYF
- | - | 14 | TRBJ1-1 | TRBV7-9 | TGTGCCAGCAGCTTGTCTCAGATCCTCACTGAAGCTTTCTTT | CASSLSQILTEAFF
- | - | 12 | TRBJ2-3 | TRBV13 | TGTGCCAGCAGCTTAGGACTAGCCATGCAGTATTTT | CASSLGLAMQYF
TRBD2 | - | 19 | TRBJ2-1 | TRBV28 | TGTGCCAGCAGTTTAGATCCAGCCCGGGACTATACCTCTAACAATGAGCAGTTCTTC | CASSLDPARDYTSNNEQFF
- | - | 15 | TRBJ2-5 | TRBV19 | TGTGCCAGTATGGGGTATGCAGGTTCCCAAGAGACCCAGTACTTC | CASMGYAGSQETQYF
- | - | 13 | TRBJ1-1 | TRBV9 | TGTGCCAGCAGCCTCGGATTCAAAACTGAAGCTTTCTTT | CASSLGFKTEAFF
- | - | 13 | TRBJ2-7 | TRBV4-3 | TGCGCCAGCAGCCGAGACAGTTCCTACGAGCAGTACTTC | CASSRDSSYEQYF
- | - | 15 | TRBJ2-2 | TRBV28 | TGTGCCAGCAGTTTCCAGGCACGGTGGGCCGGGGAGCTGTTTTTT | CASSFQARWAGELFF
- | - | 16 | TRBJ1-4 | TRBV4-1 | TGCGCCAGCAGCCAGGCGCAGGGTTTAGTGGATGAAAAACTGTTTTTT | CASSQAQGLVDEKLFF
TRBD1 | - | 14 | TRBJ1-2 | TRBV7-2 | TGTGCCAGCAGCTTACACAGGGGGAACTATGGCTACACCTTC | CASSLHRGNYGYTF
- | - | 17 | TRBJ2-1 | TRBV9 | TGTGCCAGCAGCGACTACATGGCGGAGCCTTCCTACAATGAGCAGTTCTTC | CASSDYMAEPSYNEQFF
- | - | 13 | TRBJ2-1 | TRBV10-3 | TGTGCCATCCGCCTTAGTGGGGAGGATGAGCAGTTCTTC | CAIRLSGEDEQFF
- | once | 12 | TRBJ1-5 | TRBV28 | TGTGCCAGCAGTGTGGTCCAATTGCCCCAGCATTTT | CASSVVQLPQHF
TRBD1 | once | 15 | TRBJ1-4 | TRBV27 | TGTGCCAGCAGTTTATACCAGGGGGCGGGGGAAAAACTGTTTTTT | CASSLYQGAGEKLFF
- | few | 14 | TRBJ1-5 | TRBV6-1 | TGTGCCAGCAGCGATACAGGGTTGGGTCAGCCCCAGCATTTT | CASSDTGLGQPQHF
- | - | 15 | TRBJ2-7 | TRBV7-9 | TGTGCCAGCAGCCCCGCACCGAGCCCAGAGGGCGAGCAGTACTTC | CASSPAPSPEGEQYF
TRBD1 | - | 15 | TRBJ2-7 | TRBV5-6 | TGTGCCAGCCGCTTGGGGAACAGGGGGCTTTACGAGCAGTACTTC | CASRLGNRGLYEQYF
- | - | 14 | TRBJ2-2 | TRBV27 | TGTGCCAGCAGTTTAGAAAGGGGTTCCGGGGAGCTGTTTTTT | CASSLERGSGELFF
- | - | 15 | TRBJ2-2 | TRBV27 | TGTGCCAGCAGTTTATCTAGCTATGGCACCGGGGAGCTGTTTTTT | CASSLSSYGTGELFF
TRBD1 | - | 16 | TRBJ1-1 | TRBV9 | TGTGCCAGCAGCCCCCGAACCGGGACAGGGGGCGTTGGGGCTTTCTTT | CASSPRTGTGGVGAFF
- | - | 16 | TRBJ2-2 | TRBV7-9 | TGTGCCAGCAGCCGAAATGCAGACTACTTCACCGGGGAGCTGTTTTTT | CASSRNADYFTGELFF
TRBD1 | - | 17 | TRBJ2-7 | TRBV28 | TGTGCCAGCAGTTTGTCCCTCGGGACAGAAAGTTCTCATACGAGTTGGTTC | CASSLSLGTESSHTSWF
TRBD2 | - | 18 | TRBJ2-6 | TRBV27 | TGTGCCAGCAGTTTCCTGACTAGCGTACGCTCTGGGGCCAACGTCCTGACTTTC | CASSFLTSVRSGANVLTF
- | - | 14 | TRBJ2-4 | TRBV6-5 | TGTGCCAGCAGTTACACGTCCGCTGCCAACATTCAGTACTTC | CASSYTSAANIQYF
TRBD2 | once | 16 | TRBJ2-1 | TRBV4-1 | TGCGCCAGCAGCCAAGAACCGGGACTAGGTAGGAATGAGCAGTTCTTC | CASSQEPGLGRNEQFF
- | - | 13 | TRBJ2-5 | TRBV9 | TGTGCCAGCAGCGACCTACTAGGGGAGACCCAGTACTTC | CASSDLLGETQYF
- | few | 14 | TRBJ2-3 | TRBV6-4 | TGTGCCAGCAGTGACGGGAGAGGCGCAGATACGCAGTATTTT | CASSDGRGADTQYF
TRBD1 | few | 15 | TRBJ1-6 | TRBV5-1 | TGCGCCAGCAGCTCGACCGGGACAGGGATTTCACCCCTCCACTTT | CASSSTGTGISPLHF
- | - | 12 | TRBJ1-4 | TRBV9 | TGTGCCAGCAGCCCCGGCGGGGAAAAACTGTTTTTT | CASSPGGEKLFF
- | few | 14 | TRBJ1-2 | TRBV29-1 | TGCAGCGTTGAAGATCCCGACAATGACTATGGCTACACCTTC | CSVEDPDNDYGYTF
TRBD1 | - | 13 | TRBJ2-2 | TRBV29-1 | TGCAGCGCGACAGGGACCCACACCGGGGAGCTGTTTTTT | CSATGTHTGELFF
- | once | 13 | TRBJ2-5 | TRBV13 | TGTGCCAGCAGCTTAGAAGGCATCGGGACCCAGTACTTC | CASSLEGIGTQYF
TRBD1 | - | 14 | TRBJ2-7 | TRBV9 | TGTGCCAGCAGCGCCGGGACAGGTGGTTACGAGCAGTACTTC | CASSAGTGGYEQYF